The following is a T cell receptor (beta chain) sequence with its context. The sample belongs to a study of blood T cell repertoires in COVID-19. Across the study: PBMCs, B-cell-depleted T cells, or T cells provided the cDNA or gDNA that made up the material.

Authors' processing steps: From reference gene primer amplification, estimates of nucleated cell counts were derived. Sequencing used immunoSEQ multiplex PCR; TCRdb keeps in-frame clones, though not all of them. V, J and clone size are those of that table, while D and trimming were read from the DNA. The sample has around 95,000 clones, about 80% seen once; the top ten hold 9% to 13%. Losses at the gene ends were 3 bases for V and 5 bases for J; bases not matched to a gene: 9. The germline V gene encodes CDR1 KGHSH and CDR2 LQKENI. CDR3 length: 15 amino acids. J is TRBJ2-5 and V is TRBV18; 7 nucleotides line up with TRBD2. The receptor was derived from a woman in her seventies with acute or convalescent COVID-19. The sequenced sample was peripheral blood. CDR3 sequence reads: CASSPSTSVTETQYF. For the CDR3, the DNA is TGTGCCAGCTCACCGAGTACTAGCGTTACCGAGACCCAGTACTTC.